What follows is one TCR beta chain and its context. No cognate antigen has been identified for it. No per-base quality is available; no much larger clone lies one base away. This sample stems from a study of CD8+ T cells in alopecia areata (dated 2018 in TCRdb). In the study overall: Treated patients were enrolled in an open-label pilot trial of oral tofacitinib, 5 to 10 mg twice daily, for moderate-to-severe alopecia areata. The study used high-throughput TCRbeta sequencing to examine T cell clonal expansion in alopecia areata, in both the C3H/HeJ mouse model and human patients. Scalp clonality was compared across normal scalp (n=4), patchy alopecia areata scalp (n=8), and alopecia totalis/universalis scalp (n=8). Human TCRbeta sequencing covered scalp tissue and sorted CD4+ and CD8+ peripheral blood T cells from patchy and totalis/universalis alopecia areata patients and healthy controls. Patients stayed on tofacitinib for 6 to 18 months and then had 6 months of follow-up off drug so that delayed response and recurrence could be assessed. TCRbeta CDR3 regions were amplified by immunoSEQ multiplex PCR using 35 Vbeta forward and 13 Jbeta reverse primers. Biopsies were taken from tofacitinib-treated patients at baseline and again at 4 and 24 weeks into treatment, and several of those patients also had a later scalp biopsy. RNA was extracted with the PAXgene miRNA kit for fixed scalp, the miRNeasy kit for PBMCs, and the RNeasy kit for mouse skin.

What this sample's time point label stands for: baseline before oral tofacitinib. Lesional scalp punch biopsies and peripheral blood were obtained from alopecia areata patients. Scalp biopsies from humans were placed right away in PAXgene tissue containers for fixation. The receptor library was made with the immunoSEQ multiplex PCR assay. For TCR sequencing, RNA was extracted from every sample and reverse transcribed into cDNA to serve as template. SuperScript III was used to make first-strand cDNA, primed with a 2:1 mix of oligo-dT and random hexamers. A synthetic immune receptor repertoire was used to gauge amplification bias, and whatever bias remained was removed computationally. The original methods were these. Raw reads were preprocessed for error removal, and CDR3 was defined according to IMGT conventions as running from the conserved cysteine to phenylalanine. To get clonality, Shannon entropy was normalized by log2 of the number of productive unique TCRs and the result was subtracted from 1. Scalp TCRbeta sequences were cross-referenced with sorted blood CD4 and CD8 repertoires so that the CD4 or CD8 identity of scalp clones could be inferred. Imported from immuneACCESS, the table was reduced by TCRdb to in-frame sequences with V and J called. These copies leave out some clones; in studies compared against another copy, an unresolved V gene accounts for under half, and the cause of the remainder is not known. V and J calls and clone size are given by that table; D and trimming were obtained from the DNA. The sample records 13,000 to 15,000 clones, 55% to 60% of which are singletons. The leading ten clones occupy roughly 11% of the sample.

The study at large found these results: Shared TCR sequences between patients were less evident than in mice, which may be partly attributable to HLA diversity in the patient population. Resident alphabeta T cells in normal human skin are also sequenced, complicating scalp TCR repertoire analysis, unlike mouse skin dominated by gammadelta T cells. Compared with normal scalp, lesional scalp, particularly in alopecia totalis/universalis, had higher clonality and more expanded CD8+ clones, which suggests antigenic drive.

The clonotype comes from a human donor with alopecia areata. The starting material was skin, obtained at week 0.

The encoded CDR3 is CASSYSVVRINEKLFF. In nucleotide form, the sequence is TGTGCCAGCAGTTACTCGGTCGTACGCATTAATGAAAAACTGTTTTTT. This chain is built from TRBV6-5 and TRBJ1-4; the D gene assignment is ambiguous. CDR1 and CDR2, per the germline V gene, are MNHEY and SVGAGI. V was cut back by 0 bases and J by 4 bases, leaving a gap of 12 bases between them. Counted from cysteine to phenylalanine, this CDR3 has 16 amino acids. The entry retains the CDR3 DNA only, 48 bases that are in frame from base 1.